This T cell receptor (beta chain) derives from a study of blood T cell repertoires in COVID-19. In the study overall: Samples came from the United States, Italy and Spain, spanning acute and convalescent COVID-19.

As handled by the study authors: Researchers report that nucleated cell counts were estimated from reference gene primer amplification. Libraries were prepared by immunoSEQ multiplex PCR; TCRdb keeps only in-frame clonotypes and omits some of them. V and J calls and clone size follow that table, whereas D and trimming were derived from the DNA. The sample shows 250,000 to 300,000 clones, 87% of them seen only once. V lost 10 bases, J lost 2 bases, and 14 bases lay in between. The germline gives CDR1 MNHEY, CDR2 SVGAGI. There are 13 residues in the CDR3. The material sequenced was peripheral blood. The J gene is TRBJ1-1, the V gene TRBV6-5; D may be TRBD1 (6 bases). The receptor's source is a woman in her 40s who had recovered from COVID-19. The CDR3 DNA is TGTGCCACCCAGGGGATGGAAAACACTGAAGCTTTCTTT. Translated: CATQGMENTEAFF.